Listed below are T cell receptor beta chains from one sample, sequenced in a study of blood T cell repertoires in COVID-19. Assay used: immunoSEQ multiplex PCR; TCRdb lists only in-frame clones, some missing. The sample lists tens of thousands of clones; approximately 86% were seen once. What was sequenced was peripheral blood. The receptors shown here come from a woman aged 55-75 years with acute or convalescent COVID-19. Both conserved end residues are part of each CDR3. The order of the fields is V gene, CDR3 protein.

V: TRBV21-1; CDR3: CASSKNRVNLNAEAFF
V: TRBV4-2; CDR3: CASSQDGSTDTQYF
V: TRBV19; CDR3: CASSRDQRLDGYTF
V: TRBV5-1; CDR3: CASSAGTSVSNEQFF
V: TRBV5-1; CDR3: CASSLAGTYNEQFF
V: TRBV6-4; CDR3: CASSHDRGGSYGYTF
V: TRBV11-3; CDR3: CASSPRGGVNTEAFF
V: TRBV5-8; CDR3: CASSLLGGLSNQPQHF
V: TRBV19; CDR3: CASRGSGIGTDTQYF
V: TRBV4-1; CDR3: CASSQGIQGLSYNSPLHF
V: TRBV2; CDR3: CASSDRAGGYTF
V: TRBV2; CDR3: CASSEWQGEAFF
V: TRBV2; CDR3: CASIGGSYNSPLHF
V: TRBV5-6; CDR3: CASSLALGETGPQHF
V: TRBV5-1; CDR3: CASSLGDRNTEAFF
V: TRBV6-5; CDR3: CASSYGRGNTGELFF
V: TRBV27; CDR3: CASSARQGAYNEQFF
V: TRBV5-4; CDR3: CASSLANTGEAFF
V: TRBV7-9; CDR3: CASSFSTSGRGRTAGELFF
V: TRBV7-8; CDR3: CASSLGTTGNTIYF
V: TRBV20-1; CDR3: CSAWVQGEAFF
V: TRBV5-5; CDR3: CASSPGTVVNTEAFF
V: TRBV18; CDR3: CASSQGFTTNTIYF
V: TRBV10-1; CDR3: CASSESFGRNTEAFF
V: TRBV15; CDR3: CATAPRAGGGDTQYF
V: TRBV28; CDR3: CASSFHHRGQDYGYTF
V: TRBV5-1; CDR3: CASRTGGTGKSEQYF
V: TRBV28; CDR3: CASSWGGEHSPLHF
V: TRBV18; CDR3: CASSPSPGQGPEQGRLYGYTF
V: TRBV23-1; CDR3: CASSQQNSTNEKLFF
V: TRBV6-2/TRBV6-3; CDR3: CASRPSGIGYNEQFF
V: TRBV28; CDR3: CASRRFAEAFF
V: TRBV2; CDR3: CASSTVTGVAGYTF
V: TRBV5-5; CDR3: CASSLLGRVRSSPLHF
V: TRBV6-1; CDR3: CASSDRGQPQHF
V: TRBV5-4; CDR3: CASHSGTGNNEQFF
V: TRBV28; CDR3: CASSSTGAGISNQPQHF
V: TRBV18; CDR3: CASLSGQGLYNEQFF
V: TRBV25-1; CDR3: CASRRQGANTEAFF
V: TRBV27; CDR3: CASSLRRGGNTIYF
V: TRBV27; CDR3: CASSLGTLNGEKLFF
V: TRBV5-1; CDR3: CASSIAGRTTDTQYF
V: TRBV29-1; CDR3: CSVATGVNQPQHF
V: TRBV5-1; CDR3: CASSLAELNYEQYF
V: TRBV10-3; CDR3: CAIRTGGPEFNYGYTF
V: TRBV9; CDR3: CASSAGGTGPSFNSPLHF
V: TRBV5-1; CDR3: CASSLEGQSTDTQYF